This T cell receptor beta chain was sequenced for a study of cytomegalovirus exposure and HLA in healthy donors. Details on this clone: Its target is unknown.

Germline CDR1 MGHRA, CDR2 YSYEKL. This CDR3 is 15 amino acids long. Trimming took 5 bases from V and 9 from J, leaving 20 bases between them. The study, taken as a whole, reports: The study found most TCR sequences rare, yet found some public TCRs in many donors. Productive rates of about 87% or about 30% were seen for most TCR beta V segments in an earlier analysis. An assumption of roughly uniform sequencing depth across donors underlay the presence/absence analyses.

Both 60 Vbeta primers and 13 Jbeta primers went into the PCR. The protocol was immunoSEQ multiplex PCR, while the TCRdb copy is restricted to in-frame clones and leaves out a portion. The sample holds approximately 85,000 clones, approximately 80% seen once. Sequenced material: PBMCs. The chain combines TRBV4-1 with TRBJ2-1; D is unresolved. This TCR came from a man aged 45 to 65 in good health and CMV-seropositive. CDR3 DNA: TGCGCCAGCAGCTACCCCGCGCAAATCGGCGGTGAGCAGTTCTTC. Its translation: CASSYPAQIGGEQFF.